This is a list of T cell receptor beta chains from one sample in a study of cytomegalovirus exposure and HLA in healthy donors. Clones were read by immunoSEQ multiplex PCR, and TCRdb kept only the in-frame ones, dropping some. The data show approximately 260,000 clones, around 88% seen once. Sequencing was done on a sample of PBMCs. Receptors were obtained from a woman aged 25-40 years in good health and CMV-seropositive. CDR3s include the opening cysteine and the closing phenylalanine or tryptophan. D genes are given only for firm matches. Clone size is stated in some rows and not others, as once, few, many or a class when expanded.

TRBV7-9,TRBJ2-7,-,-,TGTGCCAGCAGCTTCCCTACAGGGTTGAACGAGCAGTACTTC,CASSFPTGLNEQYF
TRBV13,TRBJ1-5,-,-,TGTGCCAGCAGCTTGCGGCAGGGTAATCAGCCCCAGCATTTT,CASSLRQGNQPQHF
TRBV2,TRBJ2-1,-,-,TGTGCCAGCAGTAGGCACGAGACACGGGACAATCACTACAATGAGCAGTTCTTC,CASSRHETRDNHYNEQFF
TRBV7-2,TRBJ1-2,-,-,TGTGCCAGCAGCTTAGCCGGGACATCCCAATACTATGGCTACACCTTC,CASSLAGTSQYYGYTF
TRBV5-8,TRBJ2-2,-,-,TGTGCCAGCAGCTTGGTCTCTAACACCGGGGAGCTGTTTTTT,CASSLVSNTGELFF
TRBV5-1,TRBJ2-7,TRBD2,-,TGCGCCAGCAGCTCCCTCAGGGCGGGAGGGGACGAGCAGTACTTC,CASSSLRAGGDEQYF
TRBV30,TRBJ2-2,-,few,TGTGCCTGGACCCTGCGGGGCAGGGTAGGCGGGGAGCTGTTTTTT,CAWTLRGRVGGELFF
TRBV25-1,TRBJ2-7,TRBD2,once,TGTGCCAGCAGTGACCACACCTCCGGGACTAGGAGCGAGCAGTACTTC,CASSDHTSGTRSEQYF
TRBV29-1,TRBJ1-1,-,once,TGCAGCGTTTATGGGGGCGCGCTCATTACTGAAGCTTTCTTT,CSVYGGALITEAFF
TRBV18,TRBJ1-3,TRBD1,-,TGTGCCAGCTCACCCCTACCCCGACAGGGGGCTAATGGAAACACCATATATTTT,CASSPLPRQGANGNTIYF
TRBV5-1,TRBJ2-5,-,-,TGCGCCAGCAGCTGGGCGGGGCAAGAGACCCAGTACTTC,CASSWAGQETQYF
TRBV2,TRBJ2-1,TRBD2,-,TGTGCCAGCAGTGAAGGACCCCTTGCGGGAGTGGCGCCGTTGTACAATGAGCAGTTCTTC,CASSEGPLAGVAPLYNEQFF
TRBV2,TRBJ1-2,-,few,TGTGCCAGCAGTACTCGCTATGGCTACACCTTC,CASSTRYGYTF
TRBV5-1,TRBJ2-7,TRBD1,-,TGCGCCAGCAGCCGCTCCGGGACAGGACTCTACGAGCAGTACTTC,CASSRSGTGLYEQYF
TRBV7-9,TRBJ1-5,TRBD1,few,TGTGCCAGCAGCTTAACTATCACCGGGACAGGGGGCAATCAGCCCCAGCATTTT,CASSLTITGTGGNQPQHF
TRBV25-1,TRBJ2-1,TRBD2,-,TGTGCCAGCAGTTCCCCGCTAGCGGTCTACAATGAGCAGTTCTTC,CASSSPLAVYNEQFF
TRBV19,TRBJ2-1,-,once,TGTGCCAGTAGTAGGGGTCGGGAGAGCTCCTACAATGAGCAGTTCTTC,CASSRGRESSYNEQFF
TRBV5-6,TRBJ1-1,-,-,TGTGCCAGCAGCTTGGATGGGGGGGCTGTTGGAACTGAAGCTTTCTTT,CASSLDGGAVGTEAFF
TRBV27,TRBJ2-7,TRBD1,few,TGTGCCAGCGGGCTGACAGGGTACTACGAGCAGTACTTC,CASGLTGYYEQYF
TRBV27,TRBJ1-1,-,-,TGTGCCAGCAGTTTATCAGGGGTGATCCCTGAAGCTTTCTTT,CASSLSGVIPEAFF
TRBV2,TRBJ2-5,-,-,TGTGCCAGCATAACAGGGCGGGAAGAGACCCAGTACTTC,CASITGREETQYF
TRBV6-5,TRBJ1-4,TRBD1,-,TGTGCCAGCAGACAGGGGGTAGATGAAAAACTGTTTTTT,CASRQGVDEKLFF
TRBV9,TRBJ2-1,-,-,TGTGCCAGCAGCGTAGGAGCGAATAACTACAATGAGCAGTTCTTC,CASSVGANNYNEQFF
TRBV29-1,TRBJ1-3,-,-,TGCAGCGTTGAGAGAGTAAACTCTGGAAACACCATATATTTT,CSVERVNSGNTIYF
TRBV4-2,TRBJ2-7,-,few,TGTGCCAGCAGCCAAGATCGGCAGGTCCCCCCGAGAGAGCAGTACTTC,CASSQDRQVPPREQYF
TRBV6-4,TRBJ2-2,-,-,TGTGCCAGCAGCCCCGAGCTTAACACCGGGGAGCTGTTTTTT,CASSPELNTGELFF
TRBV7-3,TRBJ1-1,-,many,TGTGCCAGCAGTTCCTCGAGGGCCACTGAAGCTTTCTTT,CASSSSRATEAFF
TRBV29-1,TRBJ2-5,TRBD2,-,TGCAGCGTTGCAGCGGGAGGGACCCAGTACTTC,CSVAAGGTQYF
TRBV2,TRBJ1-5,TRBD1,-,TGTGCCAGCACCAGGGACAGGGGCGGGTATAGCAATCAGCCCCAGCATTTT,CASTRDRGGYSNQPQHF
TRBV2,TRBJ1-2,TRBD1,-,TGTGCCAGCACTAAGGACAGGGGGCTGGATGGCTACACCTTC,CASTKDRGLDGYTF
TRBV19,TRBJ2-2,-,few,TGTGCCAGTAGTATACAGGGGAGGAACACCGGGGAGCTGTTTTTT,CASSIQGRNTGELFF
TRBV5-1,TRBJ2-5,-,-,TGCGCCAGCAGCTTGGTCGCGATTCAAGAGACCCAGTACTTC,CASSLVAIQETQYF
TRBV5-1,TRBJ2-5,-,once,TGCGCCAGCAGCTTGCTTACCAGATATCAGACCCAGTACTTC,CASSLLTRYQTQYF
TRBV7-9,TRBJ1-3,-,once,TGTGCCAGCAATCGGGGGTCTGGAAACACCATATATTTT,CASNRGSGNTIYF
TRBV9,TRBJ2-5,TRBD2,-,TGTGCCAGCAGCGCCTCGACTAGCTTTGAGACCCAGTACTTC,CASSASTSFETQYF
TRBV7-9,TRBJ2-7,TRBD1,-,TGTGCCCTAGGGGGCAGAGGCGAGCAGTACTTC,CALGGRGEQYF
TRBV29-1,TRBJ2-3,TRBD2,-,TGCAGCGTTGCAGACAGTTGGGCGGGAGGGCTTAAAGATACGCAGTATTTT,CSVADSWAGGLKDTQYF